This T cell receptor beta chain was sequenced during a study of T cell repertoires in cytomegalovirus infection. Study-wide background: Carrying CMV and the relevant HLA type showed in public TCR beta signatures.

This clonotype was observed a few times. Its antigen is unknown. TCRdb reprocessed the reads via MiXCR and lists one record per CDR3 protein. The table shows 250,000 to 300,000 distinct CDR3 sequences, with roughly 23% occurring only once. V was shortened by 4 bases and J by 5 bases, with 20 bases between the two germline ends. The CDR3 spans 16 residues. Germline loops: CDR1 SGHAT, CDR2 FQNNGV. Study-level results: Identification of carriers of CMV plus the relevant HLA was performed using cumulative public TCR beta family frequency. CMV-specific TCR beta clonotypes restricted by HLA-C dominated the ex vivo response.

The sequence was collected from a human donor in good health (CMV status not recorded). Some clones in this sample may be carry-over from other donors' samples. The chain is built from TRBV11-2 and TRBJ2-5; no definite D call. Sequenced: PBMCs. In nucleotides, the CDR3 is TGTGCCAGCAGCTCAAGTGGGCTAAGCATTGTTGAGACCCAGTACTTC. Protein sequence: CASSSSGLSIVETQYF.